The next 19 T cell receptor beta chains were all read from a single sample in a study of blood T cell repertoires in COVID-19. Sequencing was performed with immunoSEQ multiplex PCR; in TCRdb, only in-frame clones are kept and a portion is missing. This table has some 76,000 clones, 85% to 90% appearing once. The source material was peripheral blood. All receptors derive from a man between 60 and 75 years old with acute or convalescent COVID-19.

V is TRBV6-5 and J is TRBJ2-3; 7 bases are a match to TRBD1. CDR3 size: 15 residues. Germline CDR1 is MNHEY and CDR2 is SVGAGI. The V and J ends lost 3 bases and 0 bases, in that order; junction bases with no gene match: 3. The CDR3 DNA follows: TGTGCCAGCAGTTATCAGGGGGACAGCACAGATACGCAGTATTTT. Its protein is CASSYQGDSTDTQYF.

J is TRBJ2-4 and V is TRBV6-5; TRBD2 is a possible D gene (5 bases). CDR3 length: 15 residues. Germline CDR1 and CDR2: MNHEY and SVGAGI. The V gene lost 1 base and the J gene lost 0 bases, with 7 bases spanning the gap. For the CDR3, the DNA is TGTGCCAGCAGTTACTTACTAGGAGCCAAAAACATTCAGTACTTC. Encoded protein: CASSYLLGAKNIQYF.

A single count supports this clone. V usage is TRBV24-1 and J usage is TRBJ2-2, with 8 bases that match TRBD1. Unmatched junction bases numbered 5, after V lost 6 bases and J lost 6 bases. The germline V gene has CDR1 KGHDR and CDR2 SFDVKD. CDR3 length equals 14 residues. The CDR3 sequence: CATSLGTGAGELFF. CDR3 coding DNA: TGTGCCACCAGTTTGGGGACAGGAGCCGGGGAGCTGTTTTTT.

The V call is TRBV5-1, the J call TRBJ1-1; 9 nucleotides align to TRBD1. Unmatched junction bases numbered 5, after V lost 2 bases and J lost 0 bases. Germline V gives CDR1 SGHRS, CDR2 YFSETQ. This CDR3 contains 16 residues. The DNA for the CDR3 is TGCGCCAGCAGCTTAGGGACAGGGTCAATGAACACTGAAGCTTTCTTT. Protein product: CASSLGTGSMNTEAFF.

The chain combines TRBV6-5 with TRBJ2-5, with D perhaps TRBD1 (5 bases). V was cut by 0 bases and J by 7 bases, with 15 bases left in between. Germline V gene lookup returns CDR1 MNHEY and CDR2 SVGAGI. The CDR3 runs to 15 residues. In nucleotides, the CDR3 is TGTGCCAGCAGTTACTCTGGAGACCCAAGGGGGACCCAGTACTTC. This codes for CASSYSGDPRGTQYF.

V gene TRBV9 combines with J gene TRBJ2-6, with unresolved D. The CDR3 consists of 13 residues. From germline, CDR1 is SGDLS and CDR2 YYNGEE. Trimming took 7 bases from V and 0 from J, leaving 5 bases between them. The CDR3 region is CASGPSGANVLTF. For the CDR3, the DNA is TGTGCCAGCGGGCCCTCTGGGGCCAACGTCCTGACTTTC.

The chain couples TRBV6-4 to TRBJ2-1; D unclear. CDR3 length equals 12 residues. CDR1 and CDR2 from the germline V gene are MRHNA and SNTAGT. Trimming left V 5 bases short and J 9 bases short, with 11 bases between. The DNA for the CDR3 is TGTGCCAGCAGTTCTACTATGGGTGAGCAGTTCTTC. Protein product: CASSSTMGEQFF.

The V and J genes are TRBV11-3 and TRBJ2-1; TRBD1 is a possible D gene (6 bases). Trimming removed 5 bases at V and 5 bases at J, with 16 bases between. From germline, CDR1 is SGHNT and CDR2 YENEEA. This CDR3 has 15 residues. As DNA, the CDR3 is TGTGCCAGCAGCCCTTTTGGGGGCGCCCACAATGAGCAGTTCTTC. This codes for CASSPFGGAHNEQFF.

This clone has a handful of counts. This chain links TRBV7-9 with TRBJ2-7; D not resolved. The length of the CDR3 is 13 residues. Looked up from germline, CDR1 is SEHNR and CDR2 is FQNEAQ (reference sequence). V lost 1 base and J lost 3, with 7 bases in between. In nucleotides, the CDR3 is TGTGCCAGCAGCTTAGGTCTCGTCTACGAGCAGTACTTC. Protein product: CASSLGLVYEQYF.

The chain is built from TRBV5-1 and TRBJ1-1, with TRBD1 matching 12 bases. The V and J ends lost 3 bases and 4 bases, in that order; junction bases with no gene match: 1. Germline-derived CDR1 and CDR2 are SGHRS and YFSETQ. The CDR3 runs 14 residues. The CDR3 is CASSSGQGATEAFF. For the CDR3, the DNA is TGCGCCAGCAGCTCGGGACAGGGGGCCACTGAAGCTTTCTTT.

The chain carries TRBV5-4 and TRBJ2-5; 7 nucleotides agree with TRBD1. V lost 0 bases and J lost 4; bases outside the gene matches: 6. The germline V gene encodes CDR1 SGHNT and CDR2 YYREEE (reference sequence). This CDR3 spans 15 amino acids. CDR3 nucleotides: TGTGCCAGCAGCTTGGCCTTAGGGGGCCCAGAGACCCAGTACTTC. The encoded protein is CASSLALGGPETQYF.

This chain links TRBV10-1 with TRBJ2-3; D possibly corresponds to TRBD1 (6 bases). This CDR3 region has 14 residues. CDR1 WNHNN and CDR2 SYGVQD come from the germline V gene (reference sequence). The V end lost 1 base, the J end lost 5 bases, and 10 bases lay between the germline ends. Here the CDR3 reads CASSEWGLGDTQYF. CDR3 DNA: TGCGCCAGCAGTGAGTGGGGGCTAGGAGATACGCAGTATTTT.

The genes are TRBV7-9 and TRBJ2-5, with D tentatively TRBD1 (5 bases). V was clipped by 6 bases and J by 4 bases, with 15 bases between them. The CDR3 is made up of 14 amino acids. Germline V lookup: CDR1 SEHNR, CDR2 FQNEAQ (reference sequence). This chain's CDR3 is CASRDPRVSETQYF. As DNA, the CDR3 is TGTGCCAGCAGAGACCCCAGGGTATCAGAGACCCAGTACTTC.

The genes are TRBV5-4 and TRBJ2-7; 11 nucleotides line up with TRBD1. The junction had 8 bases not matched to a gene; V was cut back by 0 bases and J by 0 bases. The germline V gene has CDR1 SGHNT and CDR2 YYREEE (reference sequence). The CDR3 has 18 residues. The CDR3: CASSLVPTGTGGSYEQYF. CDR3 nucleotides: TGTGCCAGCAGCTTGGTGCCGACCGGGACAGGGGGCTCCTACGAGCAGTACTTC.

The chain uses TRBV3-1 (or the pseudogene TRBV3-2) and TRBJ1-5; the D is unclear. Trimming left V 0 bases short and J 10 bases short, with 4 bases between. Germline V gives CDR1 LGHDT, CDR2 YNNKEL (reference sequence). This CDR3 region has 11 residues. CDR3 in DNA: TGTGCCAGCAGCCAAGACTGTCCCCAGCATTTT. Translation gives CASSQDCPQHF.

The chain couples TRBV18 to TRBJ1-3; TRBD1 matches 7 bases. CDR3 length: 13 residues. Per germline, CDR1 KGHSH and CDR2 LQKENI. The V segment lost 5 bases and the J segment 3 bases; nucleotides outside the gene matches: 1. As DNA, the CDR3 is TGTGCCAGCTCAGACAGGGTTGGAAACACCATATATTTT. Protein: CASSDRVGNTIYF.

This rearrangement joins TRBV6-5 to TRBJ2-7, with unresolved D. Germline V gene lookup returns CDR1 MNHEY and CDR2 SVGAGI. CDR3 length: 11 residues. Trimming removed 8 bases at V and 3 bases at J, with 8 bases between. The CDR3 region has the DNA TGTGCCAGCGTTGACATCTACGAGCAGTACTTC. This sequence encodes CASVDIYEQYF.

DNA for the CDR3: TGTGCCAGCAGTTTCAGGACAGGAATGAACACTGAAGCTTTCTTT. Translation: CASSFRTGMNTEAFF. V gene TRBV27 combines with J gene TRBJ1-1, with 7 positions matching TRBD1. V dropped 3 bases and J dropped 0; count of bases not matched to a gene: 4. Germline V gene sequence: CDR1 MNHEY, CDR2 SMNVEV (reference sequence). The CDR3 consists of 15 residues.

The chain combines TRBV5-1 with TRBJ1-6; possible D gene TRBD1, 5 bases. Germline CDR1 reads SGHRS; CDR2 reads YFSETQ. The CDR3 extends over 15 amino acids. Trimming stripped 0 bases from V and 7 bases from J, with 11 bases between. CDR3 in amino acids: CASSLDVGANSPLHF. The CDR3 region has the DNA TGCGCCAGCAGCTTGGATGTAGGGGCGAATTCACCCCTCCACTTT. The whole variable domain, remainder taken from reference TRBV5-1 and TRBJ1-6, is KAGVTQTPRYLIKTRGQQVTLSCSPISGHRSVSWYQQTPGQGLQFLFEYFSETQRNKGNFPGRFSGRQFSNSRSEMNVSTLELGDSALYLCASSLDVGANSPLHFGNGTRLTVT.